The 18 T cell receptor beta chains below come from one sample, sequenced in a study of beta chain features in type 1 diabetes. Since all of the isolated RNA was reverse transcribed, expressed TCRB transcripts were what got sequenced. Libraries were prepared by immunoSEQ multiplex PCR; TCRdb keeps only in-frame clonotypes and omits some of them. Of around 500,000 clones in the sample, roughly an eighth were seen once. Sequencing input: naive CD4+ T cells from blood. The receptors here all came from a woman in her late teens or twenties in good health.

The chain is built from TRBV7-8 and TRBJ2-7; D possibly corresponds to TRBD1 (5 bases). The CDR3 contains 15 residues. Germline V CDR1 and CDR2: SGHVS, FQNEAQ. The V end was cut by 1 base, the J end by 3 bases, with 13 bases between. CDR3 nucleotide sequence: TGTGCCAGCAGCTTAGGGGCAGGACACTACTACGAGCAGTACTTC. This codes for CASSLGAGHYYEQYF.

This chain joins TRBV19 and TRBJ2-2; TRBD1 is a possible D gene (6 bases). The CDR3 covers 15 residues. The V end lost 8 bases, the J end lost 5 bases, and 18 bases lay between the germline ends. The V gene's germline CDR1 is LNHDA and CDR2 SQIVND (reference sequence). The chain's CDR3 is CASSHRVGFTGELFF. CDR3 in DNA: TGTGCCAGTTCGCACAGGGTCGGTTTTACCGGGGAGCTGTTTTTT.

The rearrangement links TRBV4-3 to TRBJ2-7; D might be TRBD1 or TRBD2, each matching 5 bases. Deletions cut 3 bases from V and 2 bases from J, with 14 bases between. This CDR3 is built from 15 residues. Germline CDR1 reads LGHNA; CDR2 reads YSLEER. The CDR3 reads CASSQGPSGAYEQYF. The CDR3 DNA reads TGCGCCAGCAGCCAGGGACCTTCCGGGGCCTACGAGCAGTACTTC.

In this sample, this clone turned up a few times. J is TRBJ2-7 and V is TRBV18, with 12 bases aligning to TRBD2. V shed 1 base and J 4 bases; nucleotides not matched to a gene: 14. Germline V CDR1 and CDR2: KGHSH, LQKENI. CDR3 length: 19 amino acids. DNA for the CDR3: TGTGCCAGCTCACCACTGGGGGGTCCTCCTAGCGGGAGGGCTTACGAGCAGTACTTC. As protein: CASSPLGGPPSGRAYEQYF.

V gene TRBV4-2 combines with J gene TRBJ1-2, with D uncertain. The CDR3 extends over 14 amino acids. Trimming stripped 1 base from V and 8 bases from J, with 14 bases between. Germline V gives CDR1 LGHNA, CDR2 YNFKEQ. The CDR3 is CASSQGFSSSGYTF. The CDR3 DNA sequence: TGTGCCAGCAGCCAAGGGTTTTCGTCCAGCGGCTACACCTTC.

This clone has more than one count but fewer than ten. The J gene is TRBJ2-7, the V gene TRBV28, with 7 positions matching TRBD1. Germline CDR1 is MDHEN and CDR2 is SYDVKM. The CDR3 has 15 amino acids. Losses at the gene ends were 2 bases for V and 0 bases for J; bases not matched to a gene: 4. The CDR3 DNA sequence: TGTGCCAGCAGTTTAACAGGGGCCCCCTCCTACGAGCAGTACTTC. Translating it yields CASSLTGAPSYEQYF.

This clone was detected only a few times. The genes are TRBV4-3 and TRBJ1-5; no reliable D call. CDR3 size: 15 residues. Germline V gene data show CDR1 as LGHNA and CDR2 as YSLEER. The germline V and J ends were trimmed by 0 bases and 4 bases, with 10 bases remaining between them. The CDR3 region has the DNA TGCGCCAGCAGCCAAGATTCGGGATTTAATCAGCCCCAGCATTTT. It is translated as CASSQDSGFNQPQHF.

This clone has ten or more counts. The chain joins TRBV7-2 to TRBJ2-6; D not certain. Per the germline V gene, CDR1 is SGHTA and CDR2 is FQGNSA. There are 13 residues in the CDR3. V was pared by 0 bases and J by 9 bases, with 6 bases between. Here the CDR3 reads CASSLARINVLTF. The CDR3 DNA follows: TGTGCCAGCAGCTTAGCCAGGATCAACGTCCTGACTTTC.

V gene TRBV15 combines with J gene TRBJ2-7; D is possibly TRBD1 (6 bases). Germline-derived CDR1 and CDR2 are LNHNV and YYDKDF (reference sequence). This CDR3 region has 13 residues. V gave up 5 bases and J gave up 9 bases, with 17 bases separating them. CDR3 amino acids: CATSLTGGITQYV. The CDR3 DNA follows: TGTGCCACCAGCCTAACTGGGGGCATTACGCAGTACGTC.

This chain connects TRBV28 to TRBJ2-7, with a weak D call TRBD2 (6 bases). The CDR3 totals 13 residues. V was cut by 3 bases and J by 4 bases, with 10 bases left in between. Germline lookup yields CDR1 MDHEN and CDR2 SYDVKM. The CDR3 reads CASSFRGAYEQYV. In DNA, the CDR3 is TGTGCCAGCAGTTTTCGCGGGGCGTACGAGCAGTACGTC.

This clone was found a few times. The rearrangement links TRBV4-3 to TRBJ2-1; 7 nucleotides line up with TRBD2. The CDR3 has 13 residues. V shed 1 base and J 8 bases; nucleotides not matched to a gene: 2. CDR1 LGHNA and CDR2 YSLEER come from the germline V gene. CDR3 in DNA: TGCGCCAGCAGCCAAGGACTAGCATATGAGCAGTTCTTC. Encoded protein: CASSQGLAYEQFF.

This clone was found a few times. The V and J genes are TRBV27 and TRBJ1-6; the D gene is possibly TRBD1 (6 bases). The CDR3 covers 16 residues. Trimming pared 5 bases from V and 2 bases from J, leaving 13 bases between. Per germline, CDR1 MNHEY and CDR2 SMNVEV (reference sequence). The chain's CDR3 is CASSRRTVAYNSPLHF. The CDR3 DNA reads TGTGCCAGCAGTCGGCGGACAGTAGCCTATAATTCACCCCTCCACTTT.

This clone was seen more than once but under ten times. The chain carries TRBV7-9 and TRBJ2-4, with D possibly TRBD1 on 6 matching bases. V shed 5 bases and J shed 9 bases, with 20 bases lying between them. CDR1 and CDR2 from the germline V gene are SEHNR and FQNEAQ (reference sequence). The CDR3 runs to 15 residues. The DNA of the CDR3 is TGTGCCAGCAGCCTTACCGGACAGTCTGGTAGCATTCAGTACTTC. Its translation is CASSLTGQSGSIQYF.

This clone was counted between two and nine times. The V gene is TRBV4-2, the J gene TRBJ2-3; TRBD2 agrees at 12 bases. V trimming: 2 bases; J trimming: 4 bases; junction bases outside the gene matches: 4. Per the germline V gene, CDR1 is LGHNA and CDR2 is YNFKEQ. CDR3 length equals 16 residues. This CDR3 reads CASSQPSGRDPDTQYF. CDR3 DNA sequence: TGTGCCAGCAGCCAACCTAGCGGGAGGGATCCAGATACGCAGTATTTT.

The J gene is TRBJ2-2, the V gene TRBV25-1, with a possible D match to TRBD1 (6 bases). Trimming cost V 3 bases and J 2 bases, with 13 bases left between them. The CDR3 has 16 amino acids. CDR1 and CDR2 from the germline V gene are MGHDK and SYGVNS. This CDR3 reads CASSEGKDSNTGELFF. The CDR3 DNA follows: TGTGCCAGCAGTGAGGGAAAGGACAGCAACACCGGGGAGCTGTTTTTT.

This clone showed up many times. The genes are TRBV29-1 and TRBJ2-3, with 7 bases matching TRBD2. The CDR3 spans 14 residues. V lost 6 bases and J lost 2; bases outside the gene matches: 8. Germline V gene data show CDR1 as SQVTM and CDR2 as ANQGSEA. CDR3 sequence: CSVDTSGVTDTQYF. The CDR3, as DNA: TGCAGCGTCGACACCAGCGGGGTCACAGATACGCAGTATTTT.

This clone occurred a few times. The chain is built from TRBV19 and TRBJ1-1, with TRBD1 as a possible D gene (6 bases). V lost 8 bases to trimming and J lost 5 bases, with 12 bases between them. The CDR3 consists of 12 residues. The V gene's germline CDR1 is LNHDA and CDR2 SQIVND (reference sequence). The CDR3 DNA is TGTGCCAGTCGCAGGGGAGGAACTGAAGCTTTCTTT. Amino acid sequence: CASRRGGTEAFF.

The chain recombines TRBV5-1 with TRBJ2-5; D is possibly TRBD1 (6 bases). The CDR3 spans 14 residues. Germline-derived CDR1 and CDR2 are SGHRS and YFSETQ. With 7 bases removed from V and 4 bases from J, the gap between germline ends came to 17 bases. CDR3 region: CASVRQVFGETQYF. CDR3 coding DNA: TGCGCCAGCGTACGACAGGTCTTCGGAGAGACCCAGTACTTC. Using reference TRBV5-1 and TRBJ2-5 for the parts outside the CDR3, the full variable domain is KAGVTQTPRYLIKTRGQQVTLSCSPISGHRSVSWYQQTPGQGLQFLFEYFSETQRNKGNFPGRFSGRQFSNSRSEMNVSTLELGDSALYLCASVRQVFGETQYFGPGTRLLVL.